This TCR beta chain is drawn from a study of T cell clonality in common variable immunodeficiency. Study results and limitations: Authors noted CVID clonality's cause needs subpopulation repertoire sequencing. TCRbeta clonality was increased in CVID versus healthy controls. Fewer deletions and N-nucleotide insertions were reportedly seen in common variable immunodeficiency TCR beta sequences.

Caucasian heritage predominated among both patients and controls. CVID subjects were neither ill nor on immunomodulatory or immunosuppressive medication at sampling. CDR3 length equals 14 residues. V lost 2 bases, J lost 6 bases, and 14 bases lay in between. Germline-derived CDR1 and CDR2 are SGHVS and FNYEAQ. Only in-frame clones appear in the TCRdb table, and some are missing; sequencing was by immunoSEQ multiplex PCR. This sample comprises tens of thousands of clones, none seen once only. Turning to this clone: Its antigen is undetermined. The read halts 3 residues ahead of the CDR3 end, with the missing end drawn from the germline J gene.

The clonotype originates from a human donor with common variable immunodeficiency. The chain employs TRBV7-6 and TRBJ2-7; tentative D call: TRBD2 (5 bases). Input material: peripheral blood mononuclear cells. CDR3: CASSLLAIVSEQYF. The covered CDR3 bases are TGTGCCAGCAGCTTACTAGCAATTGTCTCCGAG. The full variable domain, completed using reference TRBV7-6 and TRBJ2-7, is GAGVSQSPRYKVTKRGQDVALRCDPISGHVSLYWYRQALGQGPEFLTYFNYEAQQDKSGLPNDRFSAERPEGSISTLTIQRTEQRDSAMYRCASSLLAIVSEQYFGPGTRLTVT.